The TCR beta chain under discussion was sequenced for a study of blood T cell repertoires in COVID-19. Overall study context: Researchers got acute and convalescent COVID-19 samples from the United States, Italy and Spain. Sample material is recorded as cDNA or gDNA derived from T cells, B-cell-depleted T cells, or PBMCs.

Germline assignment: CDR1 DFQATT and CDR2 SNEGSKA (reference sequence). CDR3 length equals 16 residues. With 4 bases clipped from V and 7 bases from J, the junction kept 13 bases outside the gene matches. Source study methods: Amplification with reference gene primers provided the estimates of nucleated cell counts. Only in-frame clones appear in the TCRdb table, and some are missing; sequencing was by immunoSEQ multiplex PCR. V, J and clone size derive from that table, while D and trimming were established from the DNA sequence. The sample consists of around 65,000 clones, around 82% of them appearing once.

The specimen was peripheral blood. The gene calls are TRBV20-1 and TRBJ2-1; TRBD2 agrees at 10 bases. The origin of this receptor is a man older than 75 with active COVID-19. The CDR3 here is CSANELAGVVWNEQFF. The CDR3 DNA reads TGCAGTGCTAATGAGCTAGCGGGAGTAGTATGGAATGAGCAGTTCTTC.